Presented here are 17 T cell receptor beta chains from one specimen sequenced in a study of blood T cell repertoires in COVID-19. Clones were read by immunoSEQ multiplex PCR, and TCRdb kept only the in-frame ones, dropping some. The sample shows under 450,000 clones, 81% of them seen only once. The sample was peripheral blood. The receptors derive from a human donor with acute or convalescent COVID-19. The donor label of this sample is uncertain.

The J gene is TRBJ2-1, the V gene TRBV7-9, with 10 positions matching TRBD2. The CDR3 sequence is 16 residues long. The V segment lost 5 bases and the J segment 3 bases; nucleotides outside the gene matches: 7. Germline CDR1 reads SEHNR; CDR2 reads FQNEAQ (reference sequence). The CDR3 region is CASSRPGLAVYNEQFF. In nucleotides, the CDR3 is TGTGCCAGCAGCCGCCCCGGACTAGCGGTCTACAATGAGCAGTTCTTC.

Turning to this clone: The same CDR3 can be traced to other DNA sequences in this sample. The chain carries TRBV18 and TRBJ1-2; TRBD1 agrees at 8 bases. J was trimmed by 3 bases and V by 3 bases; bases with no gene match: 0. The CDR3 has 13 residues. CDR1 is KGHSH and CDR2 is LQKENI in the germline V gene. The CDR3 spells CASSPGQDYGYTF. In nucleotides, the CDR3 is TGTGCCAGCTCACCGGGACAGGACTATGGCTACACCTTC.

The CDR3 reads CASIGQYNYGYTF. CDR3 in DNA: TGTGCCAGTATCGGACAGTATAACTATGGCTACACCTTC. The gene calls are TRBV19 and TRBJ1-2; a weak D match, TRBD1 (6 bases). Germline CDR1 is LNHDA and CDR2 is SQIVND (reference sequence). This CDR3 region has 13 residues. The ends were cut back, 7 bases at V and 1 base at J, with 10 bases in the middle.

The CDR3: CASSQSWRDQPQHF. In DNA, the CDR3 is TGTGCCAGCAGCCAATCGTGGAGGGACCAGCCCCAGCATTTT. The genes are TRBV16 and TRBJ1-5; weak D call: TRBD1 (5 bases). The V end lost 0 bases, the J end lost 7 bases, and 10 bases lay between the germline ends. CDR3 length equals 14 residues. Germline-derived CDR1 and CDR2 are KGHSY and FQNENV.

J is TRBJ1-1 and V is TRBV25-1, with a tentative D call TRBD1 (6 bases). From germline, CDR1 is MGHDK and CDR2 SYGVNS. Trimming stripped 3 bases from V and 9 bases from J, with 14 bases between. CDR3 size: 13 residues. CDR3 region: CASSERGGNQAFF. CDR3 DNA: TGTGCCAGCAGTGAGAGGGGGGGGAACCAAGCTTTCTTT.

The chain is built from TRBV10-3 and TRBJ2-7; 8 nucleotides align to TRBD2. This CDR3 is 19 amino acids long. CDR1 ENHRY and CDR2 SYGVKD come from the germline V gene. The V segment lost 7 bases and the J segment 0 bases; nucleotides outside the gene matches: 20. The DNA of the CDR3 is TGTGCCATCATAGGGGGTGTATATTCCCTTAGCGGGAACTCCTACGAGCAGTACTTC. This sequence encodes CAIIGGVYSLSGNSYEQYF.

The V gene is TRBV3-1 (or the pseudogene TRBV3-2), the J gene TRBJ2-1, with 14 bases that match TRBD2. V lost 1 base, J lost 10 bases, and 12 bases stayed unmatched. Germline V gene sequence: CDR1 LGHDT, CDR2 YNNKEL (reference sequence). The CDR3 has 18 residues. Written as DNA, the CDR3 is TGTGCCAGCAGCCAAGGACTAGCGGGGGGGCATGTTACCCGGGAGCAGTTCTTC. It is translated as CASSQGLAGGHVTREQFF.

This chain uses TRBV6-5 with TRBJ1-2; D is uncertain. The V gene lost 6 bases and the J gene lost 0 bases, with 8 bases spanning the gap. Germline V gene lookup returns CDR1 MNHEY and CDR2 SVGAGI. CDR3 size: 13 residues. The DNA for the CDR3 is TGTGCCAGCAGCGACGGGACTAACTATGGCTACACCTTC. It codes for CASSDGTNYGYTF.

The chain combines TRBV30 with TRBJ1-4, with D possibly matching TRBD1 (6 bases). Germline CDR1 reads GTSNPN; CDR2 reads SVGIG (reference sequence). Between the trimmed V and J ends, which lost 3 bases and 7 bases, there was a span of 12 bases. The CDR3 is made up of 13 amino acids. The CDR3 loop reads CAWRITGSEKLFF. The DNA of the CDR3 is TGTGCCTGGAGGATAACAGGGTCTGAAAAACTGTTTTTT.

This clone occurred a few times. The V gene is TRBV7-9, the J gene TRBJ1-1; D uncertain. V lost 5 bases and J lost 8, with 9 bases in between. Germline-derived CDR1 and CDR2 are SEHNR and FQNEAQ (reference sequence). This CDR3 contains 11 residues. CDR3 nucleotides: TGTGCCAGCAGCGACCCGGGGGAAGCTTTCTTT. Translation gives CASSDPGEAFF.

The DNA of the CDR3 is TGCGCCAGCAGTGAGACTATGTTCTATGGCTACACCTTC. It encodes CASSETMFYGYTF. The rearrangement joins TRBV10-1 to TRBJ1-2; the D is unclear. V gave up 2 bases and J gave up 4 bases, with 8 bases separating them. The CDR3 loop spans 13 amino acids. The germline V gene has CDR1 WNHNN and CDR2 SYGVQD (reference sequence).

The chain carries TRBV21-1 and TRBJ2-1; the D segment call TRBD2 is taken from the table without a DNA check. TRBV21-1 has pseudogene status. This CDR3 region has 18 residues. In nucleotides, the CDR3 is TGTGCCAGCAGCAACGCGTCAGCGGAGGGAGGGCCTCGTAATGAGCAGTTCTTC. The encoded protein is CASSNASAEGGPRNEQFF.

The V call is TRBV15, the J call TRBJ2-3, with 9 bases lining up with TRBD2. V was pared by 3 bases and J by 0 bases, with 13 bases of the junction left unmatched. The CDR3 covers 19 residues. The germline CDR1 and CDR2 sequences are LNHNV and YYDKDF (reference sequence). CDR3 DNA: TGTGCCACCAGCAGCAAAATAGCGGGAGTGGGGCATAGCACAGATACGCAGTATTTT. Amino acid sequence: CATSSKIAGVGHSTDTQYF.

The chain employs TRBV12-3 or TRBV12-4 and TRBJ2-7; D gene ambiguous. V was trimmed by 5 bases and J by 0 bases, leaving 5 bases between them. This CDR3 comprises 12 residues. This CDR3 is CASSPSSYEQYF. As DNA, the CDR3 is TGTGCCAGCAGTCCGAGCTCCTACGAGCAGTACTTC.

The rearrangement links TRBV7-2 to TRBJ2-1, with 11 bases lining up with TRBD2. Unmatched junction bases numbered 9, after V lost 5 bases and J lost 6 bases. The CDR3 extends over 16 amino acids. Germline V lookup: CDR1 SGHTA, CDR2 FQGNSA. The CDR3 spells CASSPRGTSGRNEQFF. In DNA, the CDR3 is TGTGCCAGCAGCCCTAGAGGGACTAGCGGACGCAATGAGCAGTTCTTC.

This clone has just one count. This chain uses TRBV2 with TRBJ2-3, with D perhaps TRBD2 (5 bases). The CDR3 sequence is 15 residues long. Germline-derived CDR1 and CDR2 are SNHLY and FYNNEI. Deletions cut 8 bases from V and 1 base from J, with 16 bases between. The CDR3 DNA follows: TGTGCCAGCTTGGTCCCGGGGTTGGGCACAGATACGCAGTATTTT. The encoded protein is CASLVPGLGTDTQYF.

The gene calls are TRBV3-1 (or the pseudogene TRBV3-2) and TRBJ2-5; a weak D match, TRBD2 (7 bases). Trimming cost V 7 bases and J 3 bases, with 15 bases left between them. CDR3 length equals 14 residues. Germline V gives CDR1 LGHDT, CDR2 YNNKEL (reference sequence). CDR3 DNA sequence: TGTGCCAGCACCTCAAGGGGGGGAAAAGAGACCCAGTACTTC. Its protein is CASTSRGGKETQYF.